The T cell receptor (beta chain) described here comes from a study of radiotherapy plus CTLA-4 blockade in lung cancer (dated by TCRdb to 2017 to 2018). Regarding the study in general: Among the enrolled patients, approximately 17% had an objective response, and 25% to 40% reached disease control.

What the research found in general, with its limitations: TCR clones derived from tumors expanded in peripheral blood after treatment with radiotherapy and ipilimumab. The strongest predictors of response were reported to be early dynamic shifts in blood T cell clones along with a rise in serum interferon-beta following radiation.

The CDR3 sequence holds 15 residues, the cysteine and phenylalanine included. Just CDR3 DNA is preserved here, 45 bases in frame from base 1. According to the germline V gene (reference sequence), CDR1 reads LNHNV and CDR2 reads YYDKDF. V is shortened by 1 base, J by 0 bases, and the region joining them spans 10 bases. Focal radiation therapy combined with CTLA-4 blockade (ipilimumab) was tested in patients with chemo-refractory metastatic non-small-cell lung cancer. Preparation of the library involved the immunoSEQ multiplex PCR assay. Entries here come from immuneACCESS through TCRdb and include only in-frame sequences with V and J called. Some clones fail to appear in such tables; in the studies checked, an unresolved V gene covers under half of the shortfall, and the cause of the remainder is unknown. The sample table holds about 110,000 clones, of which more than 75% were seen once. The ten biggest clones cover around 2% of the sample.

As to this clone: The antigen it binds to is not known. Base qualities are not provided; no much larger clone lies one nucleotide away.

Source: peripheral blood, taken from a patient treated with radiotherapy plus ipilimumab. The chain uses TRBV15 and TRBJ2-7, with the D gene too uncertain to name. This TCR was recovered from a human donor with non-small cell lung cancer that progressed on radiotherapy plus ipilimumab. Some clones in this sample may be carry-over from other donors' samples. The DNA sequence reads TGTGCCACCAGCAGAGGGCCAGCAACCTCCTACGAGCAGTACTTC. The resulting protein is CATSRGPATSYEQYF. The variable domain in full, with residues beyond the CDR3 obtained from the reference TRBV15 and TRBJ2-7 genes, is DAMVIQNPRYQVTQFGKPVTLSCSQTLNHNVMYWYQQKSSQAPKLLFHYYDKDFNNEADTPDNFQSRRPNTSFCFLDIRSPGLGDTAMYLCATSRGPATSYEQYFGPGTRLTVT.